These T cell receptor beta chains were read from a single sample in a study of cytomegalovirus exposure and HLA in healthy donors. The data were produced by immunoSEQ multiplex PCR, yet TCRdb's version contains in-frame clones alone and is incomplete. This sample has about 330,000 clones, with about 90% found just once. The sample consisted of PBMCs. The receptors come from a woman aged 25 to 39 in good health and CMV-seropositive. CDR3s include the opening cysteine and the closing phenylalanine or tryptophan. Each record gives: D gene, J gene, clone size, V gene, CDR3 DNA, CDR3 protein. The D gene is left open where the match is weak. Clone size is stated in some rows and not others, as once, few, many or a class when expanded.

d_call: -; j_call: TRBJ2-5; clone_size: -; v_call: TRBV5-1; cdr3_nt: TGCGCCAGCAGCGTATCCGGGACCAGCCGCTCGGAGACCCAGTACTTC; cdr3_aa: CASSVSGTSRSETQYF
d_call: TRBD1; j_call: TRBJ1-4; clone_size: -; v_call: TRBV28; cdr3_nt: TGTGCCAGCAGTCTTGGGGACTCAGGGGGCCTTGAAAAACTGTTTTTT; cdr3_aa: CASSLGDSGGLEKLFF
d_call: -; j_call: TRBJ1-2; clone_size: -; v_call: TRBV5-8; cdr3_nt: TGTGCCAGCACCCCGGAGGGTAGCTATGGCTACACCTTC; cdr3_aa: CASTPEGSYGYTF
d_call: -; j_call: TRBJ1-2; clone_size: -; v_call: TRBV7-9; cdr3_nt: TGTGCCAGCAGCTTAGGAATAATGCAGGGCTATGGCTACACCTTC; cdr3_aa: CASSLGIMQGYGYTF
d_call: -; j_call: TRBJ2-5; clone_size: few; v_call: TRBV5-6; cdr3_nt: TGTGCCAGCAGCTTTGGGACAAACCAAGAGACCCAGTACTTC; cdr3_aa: CASSFGTNQETQYF
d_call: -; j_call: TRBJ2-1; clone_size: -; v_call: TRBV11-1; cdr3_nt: TGTGCCAGCATCCCCGGGTATAGCGGCTCCTACAATGAGCAGTTCTTC; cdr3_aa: CASIPGYSGSYNEQFF
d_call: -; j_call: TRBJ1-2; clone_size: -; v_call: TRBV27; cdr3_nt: TGTGCCAGCAGTTTCGATGGGGGAAGGTATGGCTACACCTTC; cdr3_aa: CASSFDGGRYGYTF
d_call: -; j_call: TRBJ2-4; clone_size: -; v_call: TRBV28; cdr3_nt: TGTGCCAGCGCGAGAGGAGCCAAAAACATTCAGTACTTC; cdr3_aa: CASARGAKNIQYF
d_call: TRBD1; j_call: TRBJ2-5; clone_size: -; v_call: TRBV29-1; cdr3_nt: TGCAGCGCCGTCGGGACAGGGGGCGGTGAGACCCAGTACTTC; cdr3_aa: CSAVGTGGGETQYF
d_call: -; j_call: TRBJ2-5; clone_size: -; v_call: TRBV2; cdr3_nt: TGTGCCAGCAGAAAGGGGTCCCAAGAGACCCAGTACTTC; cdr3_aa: CASRKGSQETQYF
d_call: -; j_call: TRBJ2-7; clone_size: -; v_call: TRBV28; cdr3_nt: TGTGCCAGCAGCGCCCTCCGCGGGGCCTACGAGCAGTACTTC; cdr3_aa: CASSALRGAYEQYF
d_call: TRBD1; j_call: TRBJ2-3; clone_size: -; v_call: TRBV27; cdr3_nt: TGTGCCAGCAGTCCCAGGGGGCCAAGTAAAGATACGCAGTATTTT; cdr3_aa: CASSPRGPSKDTQYF
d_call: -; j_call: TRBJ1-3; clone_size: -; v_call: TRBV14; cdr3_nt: TGTGCCAGCAGCCAAGTGATCGAATCTGGAAACACCATATATTTT; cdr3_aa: CASSQVIESGNTIYF
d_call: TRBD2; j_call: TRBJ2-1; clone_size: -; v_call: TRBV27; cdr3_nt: TGTGCCAGCAGTACCGGACTAGCGGGAGTCAAAGTGAATGAGCAGTTCTTC; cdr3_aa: CASSTGLAGVKVNEQFF
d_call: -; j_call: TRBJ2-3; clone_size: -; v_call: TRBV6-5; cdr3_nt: TGTGCCAGCAGTCACTCGGCTAGCCGCAGCACAGATACGCAGTATTTT; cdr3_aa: CASSHSASRSTDTQYF
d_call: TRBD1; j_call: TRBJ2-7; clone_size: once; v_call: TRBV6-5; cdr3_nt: TGTGCCAGCAGTTCCCCGGACAGGGGGCTTACGGAGTACTTC; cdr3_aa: CASSSPDRGLTEYF
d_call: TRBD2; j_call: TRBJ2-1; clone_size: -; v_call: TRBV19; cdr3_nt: TGTGCCAGTAGTATGGGACTAGCGGGTGTAAATGAGCAGTTCTTC; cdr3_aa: CASSMGLAGVNEQFF
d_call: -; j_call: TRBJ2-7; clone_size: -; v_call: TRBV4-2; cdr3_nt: TGTGCCAGCAGCCCCGGGACCAATACCTACGAGCAGTACTTC; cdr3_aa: CASSPGTNTYEQYF
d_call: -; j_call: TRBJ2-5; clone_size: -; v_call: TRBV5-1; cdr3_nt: TGCGCCAGCAGCTTCCGGGACAAAGAGACCCAGTACTTC; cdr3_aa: CASSFRDKETQYF
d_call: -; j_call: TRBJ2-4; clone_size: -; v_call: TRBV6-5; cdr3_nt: TGTGCCAGCAAATTGAAGAGTTTGGACAGAATTCAGTACTTC; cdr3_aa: CASKLKSLDRIQYF
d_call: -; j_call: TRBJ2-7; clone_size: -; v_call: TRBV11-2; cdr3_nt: TGTGCCAGCAGCTACTCCAGGGGAAACTACGAGCAGTACTTC; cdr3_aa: CASSYSRGNYEQYF
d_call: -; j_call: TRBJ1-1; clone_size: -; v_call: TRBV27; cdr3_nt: TGTGCCAGCAATTTAAGAGGGGGGGGCACTGAAGCTTTCTTT; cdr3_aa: CASNLRGGGTEAFF
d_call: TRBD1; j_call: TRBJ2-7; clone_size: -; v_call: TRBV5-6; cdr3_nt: TGTGCCAGCAGCTTTGCCGGGACAGGCGAAGGGCTAGCCGCCTACGAGCAGTACTTC; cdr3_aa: CASSFAGTGEGLAAYEQYF
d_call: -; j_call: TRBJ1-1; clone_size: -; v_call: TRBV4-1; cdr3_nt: TGCGCCAGCAGCCAAGTGGCGGGGGGAGGCACTGAAGCTTTCTTT; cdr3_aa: CASSQVAGGGTEAFF
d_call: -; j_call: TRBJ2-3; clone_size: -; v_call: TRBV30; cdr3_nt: TGTGCCTGGGGGGCAGGGGAGGCAGATACGCAGTATTTT; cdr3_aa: CAWGAGEADTQYF
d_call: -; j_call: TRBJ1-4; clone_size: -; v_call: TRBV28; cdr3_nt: TGTGCCAGCAGTTTAGAGGTCAGCTTGGGAAAACTGTTTTTT; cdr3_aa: CASSLEVSLGKLFF
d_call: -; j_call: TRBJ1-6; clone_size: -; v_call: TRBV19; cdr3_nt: TGTGCCAGTAGTGAAGCAGGGTTACCCCTCCACTTT; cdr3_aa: CASSEAGLPLHF
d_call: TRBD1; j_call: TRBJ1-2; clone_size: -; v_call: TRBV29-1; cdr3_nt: TGCAGCGTTGAAGATGGGGCAGGGGGCCGAGGCTACACCTTC; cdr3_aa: CSVEDGAGGRGYTF
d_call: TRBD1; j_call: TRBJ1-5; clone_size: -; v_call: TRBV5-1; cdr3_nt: TGCGCCAGCAGCTTGGGGACAGGGGTTCAGCCCCAGCATTTT; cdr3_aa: CASSLGTGVQPQHF
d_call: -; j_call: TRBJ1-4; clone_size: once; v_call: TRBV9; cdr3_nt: TGTGCCAGCAGCGTCAGCCCAGGGACTGCTGCGGGTGAAAAACTGTTTTTT; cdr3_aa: CASSVSPGTAAGEKLFF
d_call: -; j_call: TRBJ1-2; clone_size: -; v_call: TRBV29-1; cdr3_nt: TGCAGCGTTGAAGAGGGCAGGATTAACTATGGCTACACCTTC; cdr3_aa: CSVEEGRINYGYTF
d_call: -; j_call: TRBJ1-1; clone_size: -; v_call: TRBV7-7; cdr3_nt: TGTGCCAGCAGCTTAGTTTCTGGCACTGAAGCTTTCTTT; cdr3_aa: CASSLVSGTEAFF
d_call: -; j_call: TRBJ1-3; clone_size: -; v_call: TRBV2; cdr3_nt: TGTGCCAGCAGACTTTTAAGGGGCGAAACTGGAAACACCATATATTTT; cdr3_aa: CASRLLRGETGNTIYF
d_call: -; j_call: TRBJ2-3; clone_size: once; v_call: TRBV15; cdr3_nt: TGTGCCACCAGCAGAGATGGGCTAGCAGGGACAGATACGCAGTATTTT; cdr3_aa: CATSRDGLAGTDTQYF
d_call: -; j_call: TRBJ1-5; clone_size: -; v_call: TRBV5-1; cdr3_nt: TGCGCCAGCAGCTTGGATAGCGGCAGCAATCAGCCCCAGCATTTT; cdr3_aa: CASSLDSGSNQPQHF
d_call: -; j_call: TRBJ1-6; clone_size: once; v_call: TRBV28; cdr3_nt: -; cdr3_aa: CASSFWPRGVYNSPLHF
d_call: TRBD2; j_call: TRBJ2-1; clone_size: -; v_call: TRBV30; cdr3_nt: TGTGCCTGGAGTCATGGGGGGACTATTAAGTTCTTC; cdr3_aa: CAWSHGGTIKFF
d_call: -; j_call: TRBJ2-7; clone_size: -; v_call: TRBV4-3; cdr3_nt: TGCGCCAGCAGCCAAGGGATTATCACCGAGCAGTACTTC; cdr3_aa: CASSQGIITEQYF
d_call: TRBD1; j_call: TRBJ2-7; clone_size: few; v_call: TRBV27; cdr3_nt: TGTGCCAGCAGTGCCACAGGGGGCCAGGGCTACGAGCAGTACTTC; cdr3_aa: CASSATGGQGYEQYF
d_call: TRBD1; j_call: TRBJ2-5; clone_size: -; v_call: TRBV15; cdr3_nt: TGTGCCACCAGCAGAGATCCAGGGGGTATTCAAGAGACCCAGTACTTC; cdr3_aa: CATSRDPGGIQETQYF
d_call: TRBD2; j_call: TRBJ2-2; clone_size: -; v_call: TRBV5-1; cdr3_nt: TGCGCCAGCAGCTTTAGCGGGAGTGGAACCGGGGAGCTGTTTTTT; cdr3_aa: CASSFSGSGTGELFF
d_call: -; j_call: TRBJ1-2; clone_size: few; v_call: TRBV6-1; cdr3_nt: TGTGCCAGCAGTGAAGAGGGCGGGGGCGGCTATGGCTACACCTTC; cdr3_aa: CASSEEGGGGYGYTF
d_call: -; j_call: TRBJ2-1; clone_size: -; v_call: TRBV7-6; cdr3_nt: TGTGCCAGCAGCTTAGTCGTAAGCGGAAAAAATGAGCAGTTCTTC; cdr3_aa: CASSLVVSGKNEQFF
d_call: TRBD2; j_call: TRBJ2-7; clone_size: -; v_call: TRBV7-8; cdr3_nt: TGTGCCAGCAGCTCGGGACTAACTGCCTACGAGCAGTACTTC; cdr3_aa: CASSSGLTAYEQYF
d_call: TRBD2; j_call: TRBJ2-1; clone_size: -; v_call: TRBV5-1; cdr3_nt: TGCGCCAGCAGCGGAACAGCGGGACCTAGCTACAATGAGCAGTTCTTC; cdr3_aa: CASSGTAGPSYNEQFF
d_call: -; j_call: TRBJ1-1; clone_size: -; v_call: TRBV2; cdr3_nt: TGTGCCAGCGGCCCCCCTGGGGAAGCTTTCTTT; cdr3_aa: CASGPPGEAFF
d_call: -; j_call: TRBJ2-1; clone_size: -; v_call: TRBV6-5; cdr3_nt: TGTGCCAGCAGTGGACAAACGGGGAGTTACAATGAGCAGTTCTTC; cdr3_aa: CASSGQTGSYNEQFF
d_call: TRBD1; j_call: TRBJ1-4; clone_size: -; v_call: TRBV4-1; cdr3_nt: TGCGCCAGCAGCAGGGGGCCTAATGAAAAACTGTTTTTT; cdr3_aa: CASSRGPNEKLFF
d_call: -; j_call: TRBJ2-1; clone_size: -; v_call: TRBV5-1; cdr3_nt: TGCGCCAGCAGCCCGGGGGCTTTCGACAATGAGCAGTTCTTC; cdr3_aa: CASSPGAFDNEQFF
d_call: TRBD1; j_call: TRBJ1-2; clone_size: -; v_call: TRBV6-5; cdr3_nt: TGTGCCAGCGCCCGGACAGGGGGGAACTATGGCTACACCTTC; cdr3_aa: CASARTGGNYGYTF
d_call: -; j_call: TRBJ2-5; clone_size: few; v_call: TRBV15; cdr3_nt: TGTGCCACCAGCAGGGGTAGAGGGGCGGGCCAAGAGACCCAGTACTTC; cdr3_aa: CATSRGRGAGQETQYF
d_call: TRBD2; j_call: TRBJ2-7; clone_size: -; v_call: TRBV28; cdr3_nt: TGTGCCAGCAGTTTAGAGCGGGGACTACCCTACGAGCAGTACTTC; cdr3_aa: CASSLERGLPYEQYF
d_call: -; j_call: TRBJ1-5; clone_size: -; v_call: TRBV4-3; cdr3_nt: TGCGCCAGCAGCCAAGATCTAGCAGGGACTCAGCCCCAGCATTTT; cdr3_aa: CASSQDLAGTQPQHF